The 27 T cell receptor beta chains given below trace back to one sample, sequenced in a study of cytomegalovirus exposure and HLA in healthy donors. PCR employed 60 Vbeta and 13 Jbeta primers. Generated by immunoSEQ multiplex PCR, the TCRdb table keeps only in-frame clones and is missing some. Of 180,000 or so clones in the sample, about 81% were seen once. The specimen sequenced was PBMCs. The receptor source for this set is a woman aged 50 to 65 in good health and CMV-seropositive.

This clone was observed once. The chain couples TRBV29-1 to TRBJ2-7, with a weak D call TRBD1 (6 bases). The CDR3 is 11 residues long. Trimming left V 5 bases short and J 3 bases short, with 8 bases between. Germline CDR1 reads SQVTM; CDR2 reads ANQGSEA. CDR3 residues: CSVRDNYEQYF. In DNA, the CDR3 is TGCAGCGTTAGGGACAACTACGAGCAGTACTTC.

This clone was picked up one time. This chain joins TRBV19 and TRBJ1-2, with 7 bases matching TRBD1. V shed 8 bases and J 4 bases; nucleotides not matched to a gene: 7. Germline CDR1 and CDR2: LNHDA and SQIVND (reference sequence). There are 13 residues in the CDR3. As DNA, the CDR3 is TGTGCCAGTCGCCCACAGGGGTTCTATGGCTACACCTTC. Translation: CASRPQGFYGYTF.

The V gene is TRBV27, the J gene TRBJ2-1; D is ambiguous. The CDR3 loop spans 15 amino acids. The germline V gene has CDR1 MNHEY and CDR2 SMNVEV (reference sequence). Trimming pared 4 bases from V and 0 bases from J, leaving 10 bases between. The CDR3 DNA follows: TGTGCCAGCAGTTCCGATATGAGCTCCTACAATGAGCAGTTCTTC. Amino acid sequence: CASSSDMSSYNEQFF.

Here the CDR3 DNA reads TGTGCCAGCAGTGCCCTTCTCGGGGGACAGATGAAGGTTTTGGGCGACAATGAGCAGTTCTTC. This codes for CASSALLGGQMKVLGDNEQFF. The chain uses TRBV28 and TRBJ2-1; TRBD1 is a possible D gene (7 bases). This CDR3 spans 21 amino acids. Germline loops: CDR1 MDHEN, CDR2 SYDVKM. Deletions cut 5 bases from V and 5 bases from J, with 34 bases between. Full variable domain (remainder filled in from reference TRBV28 and TRBJ2-1): DVKVTQSSRYLVKRTGEKVFLECVQDMDHENMFWYRQDPGLGLRLIYFSYDVKMKEKGDIPEGYSVSREKKERFSLILESASTNQTSMYLCASSALLGGQMKVLGDNEQFFGPGTRLTVL.

The gene calls are TRBV28 and TRBJ2-7, with TRBD1 as a possible D gene (5 bases). There are 12 residues in the CDR3. CDR1 is MDHEN and CDR2 is SYDVKM in the germline V gene. V was trimmed by 2 bases and J by 4 bases, leaving 6 bases between them. This CDR3 is CASSLQGYEQYF. The CDR3 DNA is TGTGCCAGCAGTTTACAGGGATACGAGCAGTACTTC.

This chain connects TRBV9 to TRBJ2-3; D possibly corresponds to TRBD2 (5 bases). The V gene lost 4 bases and the J gene lost 3 bases, with 9 bases spanning the gap. The germline CDR1 and CDR2 sequences are SGDLS and YYNGEE. This CDR3 is built from 13 residues. CDR3 sequence reads: CASSRAETDTQYF. In DNA form, the CDR3 reads TGTGCCAGCAGCCGAGCGGAGACAGATACGCAGTATTTT.

The chain employs TRBV27 and TRBJ2-1; 9 positions match TRBD2. Trimming removed 5 bases from V and 3 bases from J; junction bases left unmatched: 5. The CDR3 covers 15 residues. CDR1 is MNHEY, CDR2 SMNVEV, per germline (reference sequence). CDR3 sequence: CASSRISGSYNEQFF. In DNA, the CDR3 is TGTGCCAGCAGTCGAATTAGCGGGAGCTACAATGAGCAGTTCTTC.

The gene calls are TRBV16 and TRBJ2-7; TRBD2 matches 9 bases. The germline V gene encodes CDR1 KGHSY and CDR2 FQNENV. V trimming: 2 bases; J trimming: 0 bases; junction bases outside the gene matches: 2. The CDR3 has 15 amino acids. CDR3: CASSQQTSGSYEQYF. The DNA of the CDR3 is TGTGCCAGCAGCCAACAGACTAGCGGCTCCTACGAGCAGTACTTC.

The chain employs TRBV18 and TRBJ2-5; the match to TRBD2 covers 7 bases. This CDR3 region has 15 residues. The V gene end was trimmed by 3 bases and the J gene end by 5 bases; junction bases not matched to a gene: 9. Per germline, CDR1 KGHSH and CDR2 LQKENI. For the CDR3, the DNA is TGTGCCAGCTCACCCTACGGACTAGATATTGAGACCCAGTACTTC. It encodes CASSPYGLDIETQYF.

This chain links TRBV6-5 with TRBJ2-7; 7 bases are a match to TRBD2. The germline gives CDR1 MNHEY, CDR2 SVGAGI. The ends lost 4 bases at V and 7 bases at J; junction bases unmatched: 7. This CDR3 is built from 13 residues. The CDR3: CASSSRLASEQYF. The CDR3 DNA reads as TGTGCCAGCAGTTCGCGACTAGCAAGTGAGCAGTACTTC.

In DNA form, the CDR3 reads TGTGCCAGCAGCTCAGGGACAGGGACAGATACGCAGTATTTT. It yields the protein CASSSGTGTDTQYF. The gene calls are TRBV7-3 and TRBJ2-3; TRBD1 matches 9 bases. The CDR3 is 14 residues long. The germline V gene encodes CDR1 SGHTA and CDR2 FQGTGA. After removal of 4 bases from V and 3 bases from J, the junction contained 2 bases not matched to a gene. Full variable domain (outside the CDR3, taken from reference TRBV7-3 and TRBJ2-3): GAGVSQTPSNKVTEKGKYVELRCDPISGHTALYWYRQSLGQGPEFLIYFQGTGAADDSGLPNDRFFAVRPEGSVSTLKIQRTERGDSAVYLCASSSGTGTDTQYFGPGTRLTVL.

This chain uses TRBV4-3 with TRBJ2-1; perhaps TRBD1 as D (7 bases). The V and J ends lost 1 base and 6 bases respectively, with 19 bases between them. CDR3 length equals 17 residues. Germline CDR1 LGHNA, CDR2 YSLEER. CDR3 residues: CASSQGEFIQGGNEQFF. DNA of the CDR3: TGCGCCAGCAGCCAAGGGGAGTTCATTCAGGGGGGCAATGAGCAGTTCTTC.

V gene TRBV5-1 combines with J gene TRBJ2-3; 11 nucleotides line up with TRBD2. Trimming took 4 bases from V and 2 from J; bases not matched to a gene: 6. The CDR3 consists of 16 residues. CDR1 SGHRS and CDR2 YFSETQ come from the germline V gene. In nucleotides, the CDR3 is TGCGCCAGCAGCCCGACTAGCGGGGCAGACACAGATACGCAGTATTTT. Protein product: CASSPTSGADTDTQYF.

Of note for this clone: One end of the junction fails to match germline, which may point to a read error. CDR3 nucleotides: TGTTCCAGCAGCTTAGGTCAGGGGGCCTCCTACGAGCAGTACTTC. Amino acid sequence: CSSSLGQGASYEQYF. The rearrangement uses TRBV7-9 and TRBJ2-7, with 8 bases aligning to TRBD1. This CDR3 has 15 amino acids. CDR1 is SEHNR, CDR2 FQNEAQ, per germline (reference sequence).

The V and J genes are TRBV5-5 and TRBJ1-1, with D possibly being TRBD1 (6 bases). Trimming left V 3 bases short and J 1 base short, with 10 bases between. CDR3 size: 14 residues. CDR1 is SGHKS, CDR2 YYEKEE, per germline (reference sequence). CDR3: CASSWGGRNTEAFF. CDR3 in DNA: TGTGCCAGCAGCTGGGGGGGGCGGAACACTGAAGCTTTCTTT. Combining the CDR3 with reference TRBV5-5 and TRBJ1-1 gives the whole variable domain DAGVTQSPTHLIKTRGQQVTLRCSPISGHKSVSWYQQVLGQGPQFIFQYYEKEERGRGNFPDRFSARQFPNYSSELNVNALLLGDSALYLCASSWGGRNTEAFFGQGTRLTVV.

The chain couples TRBV10-2 to TRBJ1-1; D is unclear. Germline-derived CDR1 and CDR2 are WSHSY and SAAADI. The CDR3 contains 13 residues. Trimming cost V 7 bases and J 0 bases, with 9 bases left between them. The CDR3 is CASTERMNTEAFF. CDR3 bases: TGCGCCAGCACGGAGAGAATGAACACTGAAGCTTTCTTT.

This chain links TRBV28 with TRBJ1-4; 8 bases fit TRBD1. Germline V lookup: CDR1 MDHEN, CDR2 SYDVKM. There are 14 residues in the CDR3. V shed 6 bases and J 8 bases; nucleotides not matched to a gene: 8. CDR3 in amino acids: CASSNRGEEEKLFF. CDR3 bases: TGTGCCAGCAGCAACAGGGGGGAGGAAGAAAAACTGTTTTTT.

This clone appeared a single time. This sequence joins TRBV9 and TRBJ1-2, with 7 bases lining up with TRBD1. This CDR3 comprises 14 residues. V lost 4 bases to trimming and J lost 4 bases; unmatched junction nucleotides: 7. Germline V lookup: CDR1 SGDLS, CDR2 YYNGEE. The CDR3 DNA reads as TGTGCCAGCAGCCCCAGAGGGGACAGCTATGGCTACACCTTC. Protein product: CASSPRGDSYGYTF.

The chain joins TRBV18 to TRBJ2-7; maybe TRBD2 (6 bases). Trimming took 3 bases from V and 6 from J, leaving 18 bases between them. The CDR3 extends over 15 amino acids. Germline V lookup: CDR1 KGHSH, CDR2 LQKENI. The CDR3 protein is CASSPSAQEGSEQYF. The CDR3 nucleotides read TGTGCCAGCTCACCCTCGGCGCAGGAGGGGTCCGAGCAGTACTTC.

The chain combines TRBV19 with TRBJ2-5, with D unclear. Trimming removed 6 bases from V and 0 bases from J, with 8 bases in between. Germline CDR1 and CDR2: LNHDA and SQIVND (reference sequence). The CDR3 extends over 13 amino acids. The CDR3 DNA reads TGTGCCAGTAGAACCGCGTACCAAGAGACCCAGTACTTC. Translation gives CASRTAYQETQYF.

The V call is TRBV7-2, the J call TRBJ1-5; D perhaps matches TRBD1 (6 bases). The CDR3 is 14 amino acids. Germline CDR1 SGHTA, CDR2 FQGNSA. Trimming removed 7 bases at V and 4 bases at J, with 14 bases between. CDR3 residues: CASNLGGRNQPQHF. The CDR3 region has the DNA TGTGCCAGCAACCTCGGGGGGCGGAATCAGCCCCAGCATTTT.

This clone was observed a few times. The chain employs TRBV6-6 and TRBJ2-7; maybe TRBD2 (6 bases). CDR3 length: 15 amino acids. The germline gives CDR1 MNHNY, CDR2 SVGAGI (reference sequence). Trimming cost V 0 bases and J 0 bases, with 9 bases left between them. Here the CDR3 reads CASSYSRDFSYEQYF. Written as DNA, the CDR3 is TGTGCCAGCAGTTACTCGAGGGACTTCTCCTACGAGCAGTACTTC.

The chain recombines TRBV6-1 with TRBJ2-1; TRBD1 aligns across 8 bases. V trimming: 0 bases; J trimming: 4 bases; junction bases outside the gene matches: 2. The CDR3 totals 15 residues. Per germline, CDR1 MNHNS and CDR2 SASEGT. The CDR3 region is CASSEADRVYNEQFF. The CDR3 bases are TGTGCCAGCAGTGAAGCGGACAGGGTATACAATGAGCAGTTCTTC.

This clone was detected only a few times. V and J are TRBV18 and TRBJ1-1; D not resolved. Germline lookup yields CDR1 KGHSH and CDR2 LQKENI. CDR3 length: 14 amino acids. V was trimmed by 1 base and J by 6 bases, leaving 12 bases between them. This CDR3 reads CASSPQRESPEAFF. In nucleotides, the CDR3 is TGTGCCAGCTCACCACAGCGGGAATCCCCTGAAGCTTTCTTT.

This sequence joins TRBV7-8 and TRBJ2-1, with D perhaps TRBD1 (6 bases). Trimming shortened V by 5 bases and J by 11 bases, and 19 bases separated the two germline ends. The CDR3 is made up of 14 amino acids. CDR1 SGHVS and CDR2 FQNEAQ come from the germline V gene. CDR3 DNA: TGTGCCAGCAGCGGGGACACTCTGGATTGGAAGCAGTTCTTC. Translating gives CASSGDTLDWKQFF.

The chain uses TRBV28 and TRBJ1-1, with D maybe TRBD1 (5 bases). Looked up from germline, CDR1 is MDHEN and CDR2 is SYDVKM. The ends were cut back, 5 bases at V and 1 base at J, with 17 bases in the middle. The CDR3 has 16 amino acids. The CDR3 region is CASSPSWRGGNTEAFF. The CDR3 DNA is TGTGCCAGCAGTCCTAGTTGGCGGGGGGGGAACACTGAAGCTTTCTTT.

On this clone: A junction end diverges from the germline sequence, so it may reflect a read error. This rearrangement joins TRBV27 to TRBJ2-6, with 8 nucleotides matching TRBD1. In germline, CDR1 is MNHEY, CDR2 SMNVEV (reference sequence). This CDR3 has 18 amino acids. CDR3 region: CASSSGQAINSGANGLTF. The CDR3 DNA sequence: TGTGCCAGCAGCTCGGGACAGGCGATAAACTCTGGGGCCAACGGCCTGACTTTC. Looking up the rest from reference TRBV27 and TRBJ2-6 gives the full variable domain: EAQVTQNPRYLITVTGKKLTVTCSQNMNHEYMSWYRQDPGLGLRQIYYSMNVEVTDKGDVPEGYKVSRKEKRNFPLILESPSPNQTSLYFCASSSGQAINSGANGLTFGAGSRLTVL.